Listed below are T cell receptor beta chains from one sample, sequenced in a study of CD8 T cells in ankylosing spondylitis. TCRdb called the 5' RACE reads again in MiXCR, with one record for every CDR3 protein. The top ten clones hold 3% to 4% of a sample with fewer than 550,000 distinct CDR3 sequences, 5.3% of them seen once. Material for sequencing was blood, either unsorted or a sorted T cell fraction (not recorded which). The receptors here all came from a male donor with ankylosing spondylitis. Each CDR3 is given with its conserved first and last residue. D genes are given only for firm matches. Rows give clone size only sometimes, using once, few, many, or a class for an expanded clone.

clone_size,cdr3_length,d_call,j_call,v_call,cdr3_aa,cdr3_nt
many,17,TRBD2,TRBJ2-3,TRBV4-1,CASSQDRSGKAPGTQYF,TGCGCCAGCAGCCAAGATAGGAGCGGGAAGGCCCCCGGTACGCAGTATTTT
.,12,.,TRBJ2-2,TRBV3-1,CASSHGELELFF,TGTGCCAGCAGCCACGGCGAGTTGGAGCTGTTTTTT
many,14,TRBD2,TRBJ2-7,TRBV6-5,CASSYGAGVHEQYF,TGTGCCAGCAGTTACGGGGCGGGGGTCCACGAGCAGTACTTC
many,14,.,TRBJ2-7,TRBV5-6,CASSHWVRDKEQYF,TGTGCCAGCAGCCACTGGGTCCGGGATAAGGAGCAGTACTTC
many,13,TRBD1,TRBJ2-5,TRBV5-1,CASSRTGKETQYF,TGCGCCAGCAGCCGGACAGGAAAAGAGACCCAGTACTTC
many,13,.,TRBJ2-5,TRBV20-1,CSAQRRGQETQYF,TGCAGTGCCCAGAGGCGGGGACAAGAGACCCAGTACTTC
many,15,TRBD1,TRBJ2-5,TRBV7-3,CASSSDRGRGETQYF,TGTGCCAGCAGCTCTGACAGGGGGCGCGGGGAGACCCAGTACTTC
many,14,TRBD1,TRBJ2-5,TRBV20-1,CSAITGGREETQYF,TGCAGTGCTATAACAGGGGGTCGGGAGGAGACCCAGTACTTC
many,13,.,TRBJ2-1,TRBV10-3,CAISGTSPIEQFF,TGTGCCATCAGTGGGACGAGCCCAATTGAGCAGTTCTTC
many,15,.,TRBJ1-2,TRBV20-1,CSAWEASKNDYGYTF,TGCAGTGCATGGGAGGCCTCTAAGAACGACTATGGCTACACCTTC
many,15,.,TRBJ1-6,TRBV18,CASSPSFGVDSPLHF,TGTGCCAGCTCACCCAGTTTCGGGGTCGATTCACCCCTCCACTTT
many,15,.,TRBJ2-5,TRBV5-1,CASSLKGNNGETQYF,TGCGCCAGCAGCTTGAAGGGGAATAACGGGGAGACCCAGTACTTC
few,17,TRBD1,TRBJ2-2,TRBV3-1,CASSRRRDRVVGGELFF,TGTGCCAGCAGCCGGCGTAGGGACAGGGTGGTAGGCGGGGAGCTGTTTTTT
few,14,.,TRBJ2-7,TRBV9,CASSADPSSYEQYF,TGTGCCAGCAGCGCCGACCCGAGCTCCTACGAGCAGTACTTC
.,14,.,TRBJ2-3,TRBV2,CASSRDRRTDTQYF,TGTGCCAGCAGTCGAGACAGACGCACAGATACGCAGTATTTT
few,13,.,TRBJ1-1,TRBV5-5,CASSSRATTEAFF,TGTGCCAGCAGCTCAAGAGCAACCACTGAAGCTTTCTTT
.,15,.,TRBJ1-6,TRBV3-1,CASSHGQPQNSPLHF,TGTGCCAGCAGCCACGGACAGCCCCAAAATTCACCCCTCCACTTT
many,14,.,TRBJ2-1,TRBV18,CASSPRREDNEQFF,TGTGCCAGCTCACCACGCAGGGAGGACAATGAGCAGTTCTTC
many,13,.,TRBJ1-5,TRBV20-1,CSARETANQPQHF,TGCAGTGCTAGAGAAACGGCCAATCAGCCCCAGCATTTT
many,13,.,TRBJ2-5,TRBV10-2,CASWRQAGETQYF,TGCGCCAGCTGGAGACAGGCGGGGGAGACCCAGTACTTC
many,14,.,TRBJ1-4,TRBV29-1,CSVGPGPTNEKLFF,TGCAGCGTTGGGCCCGGACCAACTAATGAAAAACTGTTTTTT
many,14,.,TRBJ1-4,TRBV5-1,CASSLASMGEKLFF,TGCGCCAGCAGCTTGGCCAGTATGGGTGAAAAACTGTTTTTT
many,16,TRBD2,TRBJ2-3,TRBV20-1,CSAVGLAGVDTDTQYF,TGCAGTGCTGTGGGACTAGCGGGAGTCGACACAGATACGCAGTATTTT
.,15,.,TRBJ1-1,TRBV24-1,CATSDSGRDNTEAFF,TGTGCCACCAGTGACTCAGGCAGGGACAACACTGAAGCTTTCTTT
.,13,.,TRBJ2-5,TRBV20-1,CSAELVPEETQYF,TGCAGTGCAGAACTAGTACCCGAGGAGACCCAGTACTTC
many,16,.,TRBJ2-1,TRBV5-1,CASSLAPGGSYNEQFF,TGCGCCAGCAGCTTGGCACCAGGAGGCTCCTACAATGAGCAGTTCTTC
many,16,TRBD1,TRBJ2-5,TRBV6-5,CASSYYYRDRGETQYF,TGTGCCAGCAGTTACTACTACCGGGACAGGGGAGAGACCCAGTACTTC
many,14,.,TRBJ2-1,TRBV27,CASSFQGTISEQFF,TGTGCCAGCAGTTTCCAGGGTACCATAAGCGAGCAGTTCTTC
many,15,.,TRBJ2-3,TRBV5-5,CASSFRDSDTDTQYF,TGTGCCAGCAGCTTCCGGGACTCTGACACAGATACGCAGTATTTT
many,18,.,TRBJ2-4,TRBV6-2/TRBV6-3,CASSYGLSTALAKNIQYF,TGTGCCAGCAGTTACGGTTTATCGACTGCTTTAGCCAAAAACATTCAGTACTTC
.,15,.,TRBJ2-1,TRBV7-7,CASSQGALAGVEQFF,TGTGCTAGCAGCCAGGGGGCACTGGCGGGGGTTGAGCAGTTCTTC
many,14,TRBD1,TRBJ1-5,TRBV20-1,CSATKLQGAQPQHF,TGCAGTGCGACTAAACTACAGGGGGCTCAGCCCCAGCATTTT
.,16,.,TRBJ2-6,TRBV5-1,CASSLKAASGANVLTF,TGCGCCAGCAGCTTGAAGGCAGCCTCTGGGGCCAACGTCCTGACTTTC
many,13,.,TRBJ2-7,TRBV12-3/TRBV12-4,CASSLLRSYEQYF,TGTGCCAGCAGTTTACTTCGGTCCTACGAGCAGTACTTC
many,15,.,TRBJ2-2,TRBV4-1,CASSQEGGSVGELFF,TGCGCCAGCAGCCAAGAAGGAGGGAGCGTCGGGGAGCTGTTTTTT
many,15,TRBD1,TRBJ2-2,TRBV9,CASNTGTGGTGELFF,TGTGCCAGCAACACCGGGACAGGGGGCACCGGGGAGCTGTTTTTT
many,14,.,TRBJ2-5,TRBV6-5,CASSSTDRRETQYF,TGTGCCAGCAGTTCAACTGATCGGCGGGAGACCCAGTACTTC
many,14,.,TRBJ2-1,TRBV6-5,CASSYSVGGYEQFF,TGTGCCAGCAGTTACTCGGTCGGAGGGTATGAGCAGTTCTTC
many,16,TRBD1,TRBJ1-6,TRBV4-2,CASSPRQGSLYSPLHF,TGTGCCAGCAGCCCACGACAGGGGTCCTTGTATTCACCCCTCCACTTT
many,12,.,TRBJ2-4,TRBV20-1,CSAYSLGDIQYF,TGCAGTGCCTACAGCCTTGGGGACATTCAGTACTTC
many,13,.,TRBJ1-2,TRBV10-3,CAIRLGGNYGYTF,TGTGCCATCAGGCTAGGCGGCAACTATGGCTACACCTTC
many,15,TRBD2,TRBJ2-1,TRBV18,CASSPRDYDYNEQFF,TGTGCCAGCTCACCCCGGGACTATGACTACAATGAGCAGTTCTTC
many,14,TRBD2,TRBJ2-3,TRBV5-1,CASQTSGSTDTQYF,TGCGCCAGCCAGACTAGCGGGAGCACAGATACGCAGTATTTT
many,15,.,TRBJ2-4,TRBV28,CASSPDQIAKNIQYF,TGTGCCAGCAGTCCCGATCAAATAGCCAAAAACATTCAGTACTTC
many,15,.,TRBJ2-6,TRBV9,CASSAGLSGANVLTF,TGTGCCAGCAGCGCTGGACTTTCTGGGGCCAACGTCCTGACTTTC
many,14,.,TRBJ1-2,TRBV20-1,CSASSTVRLTGYTF,TGCAGTGCTAGTTCTACCGTTAGACTAACGGGCTACACCTTC
many,12,.,TRBJ2-3,TRBV29-1,CSGLSDTDTQYF,TGCAGCGGACTTTCCGACACAGATACGCAGTATTTT
many,16,.,TRBJ1-3,TRBV28,CASTLSLIHSGNTIYF,TGTGCCAGCACCCTTTCCCTCATCCACTCTGGAAACACCATATATTTT
many,15,.,TRBJ2-1,TRBV11-1,CASSLRLWGSNEQFF,TGTGCCAGCAGCTTAAGACTCTGGGGTTCCAATGAGCAGTTCTTC